These 3 T cell receptor beta chains came from one sample sequenced in a study of blood T cell repertoires in COVID-19. Some clones are missing from TCRdb's copy, which holds only in-frame ones; the method was immunoSEQ multiplex PCR. The table has some 220,000 clones, nearly 90% seen once; the top ten hold more than 10%. The specimen sequenced was peripheral blood. These receptors all come from a woman aged 18-29 years who had recovered from COVID-19.

V usage is TRBV20-1 and J usage is TRBJ2-7; unclear D gene. The CDR3 sequence is 10 residues long. V was shortened by 4 bases and J by 3 bases, with 4 bases between the two germline ends. The V gene's germline CDR1 is DFQATT and CDR2 SNEGSKA (reference sequence). For the CDR3, the DNA is TGCAGTGCTACGGGCTACGAGCAGTACTTC. This codes for CSATGYEQYF.

This clone was detected a few times. This rearrangement joins TRBV6-2 or TRBV6-3 to TRBJ1-5; D is perhaps TRBD1 (5 bases). From germline, CDR1 is MNHEY and CDR2 SVGEGT. V was cut by 2 bases and J by 5 bases, with 10 bases left in between. The CDR3 loop spans 14 amino acids. CDR3 sequence: CASSYPGVHQPQHF. The CDR3 nucleotides are TGTGCCAGCAGTTACCCGGGGGTCCATCAGCCCCAGCATTTT.

The V and J genes are TRBV30 and TRBJ2-2, with TRBD1 matching over 10 bases. CDR3 length equals 18 residues. Germline V gives CDR1 GTSNPN, CDR2 SVGIG (reference sequence). Germline trimming cut 6 bases from V and 8 bases from J; bases unmatched to any gene: 21. The CDR3 DNA reads as TGTGCCTGCCCCGGAGACAGGGGGCGCAGGCTATCATCGGGGGAGCTGTTTTTT. This gives the protein CACPGDRGRRLSSGELFF.